The clone carrying this T cell receptor beta chain showed up just a few times. The record originates from a study of blood T cell repertoires in COVID-19. Whole-study context: Sources were T cells, B-cell-depleted T cells, or PBMCs; the material itself was cDNA or gDNA.

Original handling: Counts of nucleated cells, estimated from reference gene primer amplification, were obtained. Measured with immunoSEQ multiplex PCR; TCRdb has only the in-frame clones, and not every one. V, J and clone size derive from that table, while D and trimming were established from the DNA sequence. The table lists approximately 250,000 clones, roughly 85% of them singletons. Germline V gene sequence: CDR1 SGHDT, CDR2 YYEEEE. The CDR3 has 15 residues. The trim removed 0 bases at V and 2 bases at J, leaving 4 bases unmatched. Source material: peripheral blood. J is TRBJ2-7 and V is TRBV5-6; 8 nucleotides agree with TRBD2. This sequence originates from a man in his forties with acute or convalescent COVID-19. In DNA form, the CDR3 reads TGTGCCAGCAGCTTGGGCGGGGGGTTTACCTACGAGCAGTACTTC. As protein: CASSLGGGFTYEQYF. The entire variable domain, with the rest obtained from reference TRBV5-6 and TRBJ2-7, is as follows: DAGVTQSPTHLIKTRGQQVTLRCSPKSGHDTVSWYQQALGQGPQFIFQYYEEEERQRGNFPDRFSGHQFPNYSSELNVNALLLGDSALYLCASSLGGGFTYEQYFGPGTRLTVT.